This record concerns one T cell receptor beta chain sequence. Which antigen it targets is not known. There are no base qualities to consult, and no much larger clone falls within one base. This record comes from a study of cytomegalovirus exposure and HLA in healthy donors (dated by TCRdb to about 2017). Broadly, across the study: In an earlier analysis of approximately 500 of the donors, roughly 300 Gb of sequence data and approximately 100 million unique TCR beta sequences from about 180 million T cells were reported. Several DR-DQ haplotypes were treated as single units for association and clustering because of strong linkage in the cohort. Among about 400 genotyped donors of the cohort, an average of around 250,000 unique TCR beta nucleotide sequences was sequenced per donor, of which about 19% were non-productive. The study used immunosequencing to profile the T cell repertoires of 670 or so subjects and linked those repertoires to cytomegalovirus serostatus. Genome-wide SNP genotypes for about three fifths of the roughly 700 donors were used in a later genetic analysis, which treated that subset as a discovery cohort. Typing coverage varied by locus: about 620-630 donors for A, B, C, DRB1 and DQB1; 522 for DQA1; nearly 610 for DPA1; 450 to 480 for DPB1. High-throughput TCR immunosequencing, statistical association of individual TCRs with disease status, and machine learning were combined to predict cytomegalovirus infection status. To study patterns of TCR occurrence, a later analysis re-analyzed previously published TCR beta repertoires from 666 donors and added high-resolution HLA genotyping. The aim of the study was to test whether cataloging public T cell receptors could identify signatures of past pathogen exposure. All discovery cohort repertoires had been generated on a single sequencing platform. Among the roughly 400 genotyped donors, around 79% belonged to the genetic ancestry cluster associated with self-reported Caucasian donors. HLA typing included class I and class II loci at four-digit resolution. An earlier analysis of approximately 630 of the donors applied high-throughput TCR beta sequencing to assess whether each TCR beta V gene segment acted as functional or pseudogenic. Alongside the repertoire data, information on donor age, sex, ethnicity and CMV serostatus was compiled. The later analysis used no new phenotypic data to find candidate immune exposures, relying instead on TCR beta sequences and their occurrence across donors. Along with the roughly 610-subject first cohort, a separate validation cohort of over a hundred different subjects was used. Roughly 300 gigabases of sequencing data and around 80 million unique TCR sequences made up an early release that covered several hundred HLA-typed donors.

The cohort comprised approximately 700 healthy bone marrow donors. All cohort members were sampled while nominally healthy, although unrecorded immune exposures were likely present. The donor was CMV seronegative and belonged to the group of 352 seronegative cohort members. Every donor gave a peripheral blood sample, and the peripheral blood mononuclear cells from that sample were used for TCR beta sequencing. Genomic DNA extraction from the blood cell samples was performed with the Qiagen DNeasy Blood Extraction Kit. The germline V gene supplies CDR1 SGHAT and CDR2 FQNNGV. The CDR3 contains 13 residues, cysteine and phenylalanine counted. Only the CDR3 DNA stays, 39 bases, in frame from base 1. The V and J ends are trimmed by 2 bases and 8 bases, leaving 12 bases between them. Receptors were amplified or captured by the immunoSEQ multiplex PCR assay. For the multiplex PCR, a mixture combining 60 forward primers for TCR Vbeta segments and 13 reverse primers for TCR Jbeta segments was used. The CDR3 region of rearranged TCR beta genes was amplified from genomic DNA by a multiplex PCR assay. On the Illumina HiSeq System, the amplified TCR beta libraries were sequenced as 87-base-pair reads. As for the original processing: A later analysis counted around 72 million unique TCR beta chains across the 550 to 700 repertoires, and 10 million to 11 million of these chains were shared by at least two donors. Raw reads were error-corrected and collapsed into unique sequences by a nearest-neighbor algorithm in which closely related sequences were merged to remove PCR and sequencing errors. CDR3 sequences were aligned to IMGT reference sequences to assign V, D and J gene segments. Each retained sequence needed at least a six-nucleotide match to both a V gene segment and a J gene segment. A rearrangement counted as productive if the CDR3 had no stop codons and remained in frame with V and J, and every other rearrangement counted as non-productive. CDR3 was defined according to IMGT convention as the region running from the second conserved V-encoded cysteine to the conserved J-encoded phenylalanine. In an earlier analysis of roughly 580 of the donors, sequences lacking an unambiguous match to a single V gene segment were excluded. In an earlier analysis of about 590 of the donors, a V segment was called functional when productive rearrangements were above 56.7%, and segregating when the standard deviation between donors exceeded 5%. A statistical classification framework was built to diagnose cytomegalovirus status from the catalog of TCR beta chain sequences. V and J gene assignment, in a later analysis, came from comparing TCR nucleotide sequences with IMGT/GENE-DB human TR gene sequences. The TCRdist pipeline was used in a later analysis to assign CDR3 sequences and most-parsimonious VDJ recombination scenarios. In a later analysis, each TCR beta chain was defined by its CDR3 amino acid sequence together with its V-gene family, and reads lacking a unique V-gene family were excluded. A later analysis removed several hundred highly shared, low-generation-probability nucleotide sequences to deal with suspected cross-contamination and a sequencing artifact. A later analysis calculated a clonal expansion index for each public chain from normalized within-repertoire ranks of inferred template counts. In a later analysis, generation probabilities were computed with a VDJ recombination model fitted to out-of-frame rearrangements, and the resulting probabilities were checked against IGoR. A later analysis scored TCR-TCR, TCR-HLA and TCR-CMV co-occurrence with hypergeometric tests, applying a repertoire-size bias correction to TCR pairs. In a later analysis, false discovery rates were estimated by permuting HLA or CMV assignments 20 times. A later analysis grouped co-occurring TCRs with DBSCAN, adding TCRdist sequence similarity when clustering within HLA-allele-positive subsets. Repertoires with fewer than 30,000 or more than 120,000 public chains, plus five repertoires with anomalous nucleotide sharing, were excluded from co-occurrence clustering. TCRdb re-hosts the immuneACCESS table, in-frame sequences only. Its copies lack some clones; in the studies checked, an unresolved V gene accounts for under half of them, and the cause for the rest is not known. That table is the source of V, J and clone size, and D and trimming were worked out from the DNA. The sample table contains about 180,000 clones; only one count was recorded for roughly three quarters of them. About 2.9% of the sample belongs to the ten largest clones.

Here is what the overall study found, with its caveats: An association between a missense DCLRE1C variant and V-gene and J-gene trimming of TCR beta chains was found in a later genetic analysis and replicated in an independent cohort. CMV serostatus was the only immune exposure information available for the cohort. Across donors, most TCR sequences were observed very rarely, whereas some public TCRs were present in many individuals. Several of the top co-occurrence clusters appeared to be linked to parvovirus B19, influenza, CMV and Epstein-Barr virus, according to a later analysis. In a later genetic analysis, fewer N-insertions in productive TCRs were reported among donors in an Asian-associated ancestry cluster than the approximately 670-donor mean. A cluster of highly shared sequence variants was judged likely to represent a technical artifact of the sequencing pipeline. A later analysis associated about 17,000 TCR beta sequences with specific HLA alleles at a false discovery rate of 0.05. Over 15 rarely observed V segments, including chromosome 9 orphons, were excluded from the earlier analysis of several hundred of the donors because counts were too low. The presence/absence analyses assumed that sequencing depth was roughly uniform across donors, and that assumption may not be true. In a later analysis, TCR association rates were found to vary across HLA loci, with the most associated TCRs seen for DRB1 alleles and the fewest for HLA-C alleles. A further reported finding was that TCR beta sequences accurately predicted the HLA-A and HLA-B alleles for most subjects in the first cohort. When HLA alleles, especially DR and DQ, strongly co-occurred, TCR associations were difficult to assign to individual alleles. In an earlier analysis of around 500 of the donors, most TCR beta V segments appeared in productive rearrangements about 87% or about 30% of the time, broadly matching IMGT annotations. The study listed 150 to 200 TCR beta chains as associated with cytomegalovirus. Cytomegalovirus status was reported to be diagnosed by the classifier with high specificity and sensitivity in both the original and validation cohorts. HLA typing was unavailable for some donors at each locus, so association tests used only the typed subset. Only TCR beta chains were sequenced in this cohort, and the absence of alpha or paired-chain data limited detectable features. In a later analysis, HLA-associated TCR beta chains were found to be more clonally expanded and to have lower generation probabilities than equally common non-associated chains. A few of the identified cytomegalovirus-associated TCR beta chains were confirmed in vitro to be specific for cytomegalovirus antigens. Because the 87-base-pair reads could not distinguish some IMGT-functional V segments, including TRBV6-2 and TRBV6-3, those segments were excluded. Correlated functional status among segregating V segments might reflect linkage disequilibrium, but an unknown experimental factor could not be ruled out. The authors suggested that the approach could potentially be generalized to other disease states and immunological phenotypes. A later analysis found that most CMV-associated TCR beta chains appeared HLA-restricted, with HLA associations seemingly driven largely by CMV exposure.

The chain joins TRBV11-2 to TRBJ1-1; the D gene is not confidently resolved. This sequence was found in a male donor in good health and CMV-seronegative. The sample was PBMCs. The DNA sequence is TGTGCCAGCAGCTTAAATCGGCAGACAGAAGCTTTCTTT. Its protein product is CASSLNRQTEAFF.